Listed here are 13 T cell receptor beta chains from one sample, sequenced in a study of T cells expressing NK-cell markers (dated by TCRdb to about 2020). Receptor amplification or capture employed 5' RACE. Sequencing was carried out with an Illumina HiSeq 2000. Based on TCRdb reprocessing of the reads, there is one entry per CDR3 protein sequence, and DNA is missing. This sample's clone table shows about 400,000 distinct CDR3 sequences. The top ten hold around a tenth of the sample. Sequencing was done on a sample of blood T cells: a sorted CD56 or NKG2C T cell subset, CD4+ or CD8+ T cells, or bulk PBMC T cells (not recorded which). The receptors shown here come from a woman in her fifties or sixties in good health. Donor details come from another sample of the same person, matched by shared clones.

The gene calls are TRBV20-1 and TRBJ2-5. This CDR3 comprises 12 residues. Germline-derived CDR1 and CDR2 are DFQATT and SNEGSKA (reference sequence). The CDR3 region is CSAQTVQETQYF.

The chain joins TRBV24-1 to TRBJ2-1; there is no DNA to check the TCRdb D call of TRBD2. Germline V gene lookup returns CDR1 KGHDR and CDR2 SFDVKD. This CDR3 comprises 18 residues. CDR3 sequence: CATSDFKSSERIGNEQFF.

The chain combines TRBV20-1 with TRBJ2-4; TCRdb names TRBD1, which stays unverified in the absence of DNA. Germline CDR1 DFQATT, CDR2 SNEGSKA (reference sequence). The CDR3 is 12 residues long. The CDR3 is CSASGQGNIQYF.

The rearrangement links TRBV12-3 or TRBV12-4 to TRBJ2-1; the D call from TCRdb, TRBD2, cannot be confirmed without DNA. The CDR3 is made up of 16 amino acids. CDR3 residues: CASSLVVAGPYNEQFF.

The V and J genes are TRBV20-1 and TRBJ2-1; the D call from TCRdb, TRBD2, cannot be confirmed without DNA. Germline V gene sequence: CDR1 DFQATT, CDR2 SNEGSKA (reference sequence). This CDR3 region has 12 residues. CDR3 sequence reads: CTAGALRDEQFF.

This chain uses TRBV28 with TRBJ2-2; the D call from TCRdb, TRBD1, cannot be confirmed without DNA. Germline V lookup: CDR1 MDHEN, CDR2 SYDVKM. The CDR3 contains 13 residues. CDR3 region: CATILLGTGELFF.

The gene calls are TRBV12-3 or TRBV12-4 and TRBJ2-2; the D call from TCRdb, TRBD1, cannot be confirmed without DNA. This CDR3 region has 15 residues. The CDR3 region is CASSFGTGGTGELFF.

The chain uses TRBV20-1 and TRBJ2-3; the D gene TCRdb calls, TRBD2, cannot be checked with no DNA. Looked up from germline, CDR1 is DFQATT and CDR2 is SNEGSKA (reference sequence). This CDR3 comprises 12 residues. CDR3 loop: CSAPWTSVTQYF.

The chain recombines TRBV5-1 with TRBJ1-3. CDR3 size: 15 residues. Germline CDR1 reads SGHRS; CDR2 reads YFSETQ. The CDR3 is CASKEGSGSGNTIYF.

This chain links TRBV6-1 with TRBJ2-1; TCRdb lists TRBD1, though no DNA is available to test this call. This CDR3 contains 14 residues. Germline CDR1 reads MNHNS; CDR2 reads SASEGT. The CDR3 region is CASSEPSRGNEQFF.

The CDR3 sequence: CASSLRLAGGQETQYF. This chain joins TRBV5-1 and TRBJ2-5; TCRdb's D gene call, TRBD2, goes unchecked for lack of DNA. The CDR3 extends over 16 amino acids. Germline assignment: CDR1 SGHRS and CDR2 YFSETQ.

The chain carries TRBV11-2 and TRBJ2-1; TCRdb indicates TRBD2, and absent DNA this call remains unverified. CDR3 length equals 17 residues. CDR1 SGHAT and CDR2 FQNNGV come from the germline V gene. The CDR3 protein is CASSSVSGRVGYNEQFF.

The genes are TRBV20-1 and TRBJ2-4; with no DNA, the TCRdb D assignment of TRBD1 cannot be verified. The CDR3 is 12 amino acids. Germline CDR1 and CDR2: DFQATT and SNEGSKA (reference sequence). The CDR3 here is CSALDRENIQYF.